These 5 T cell receptor beta chains were sequenced from one sample in a study of cytomegalovirus exposure and HLA in healthy donors (dated by TCRdb to about 2017). Libraries were prepared through the immunoSEQ multiplex PCR assay. TCRdb took over this immuneACCESS table, retaining in-frame rearrangements with V and J assigned. Such tables are incomplete; in checked studies, under half of the missing clones stem from an unresolved V gene, and the remainder is unexplained. This sample gives 75,000 to 95,000 clones in total; 95% to 98% of them show up just once. Of the sample, 0.6% to 0.85% falls within the top ten clones. Sequenced: PBMCs. These receptors all come from a man aged 18 to 35 in good health and CMV-seronegative.

The chain joins TRBV21-1 to TRBJ1-1; the table calls TRBD1, which could not be checked here. TRBV21-1 is flagged as a pseudogene. The CDR3 covers 19 residues. The CDR3 spells CASSVKGRDRVTRCTEAFF. The CDR3 DNA is TGTGCCAGCAGCGTGAAAGGGAGGGACAGGGTTACAAGATGCACTGAAGCTTTCTTT.

This clone was counted once. This chain connects TRBV27 to TRBJ1-1, with TRBD1 matching 7 bases. CDR1 is MNHEY and CDR2 is SMNVEV in the germline V gene (reference sequence). Unmatched junction bases numbered 8, after V lost 5 bases and J lost 11 bases. The CDR3 is made up of 12 amino acids. The CDR3 DNA sequence: TGTGCCAGCAGTCTTTCCGGGACAGCCGCTTTCTTT. As protein: CASSLSGTAAFF.

This clone occurred a few times. The chain uses TRBV2 and TRBJ1-5, with D possibly being TRBD1 (5 bases). This CDR3 spans 13 amino acids. Trimming removed 3 bases from V and 6 bases from J, with 9 bases in between. Per germline, CDR1 SNHLY and CDR2 FYNNEI. In DNA, the CDR3 is TGTGCCAGCAGTGACAGGGAGGGTCAGCCCCAGCATTTT. Its translation is CASSDREGQPQHF.

The DNA of the CDR3 is TGTGCCAGCAGCGTAGGACAGGGCGACTCCTACGAGCAGTACTTC. Its protein product is CASSVGQGDSYEQYF. The chain has TRBV9 and TRBJ2-7; TRBD1 agrees at 7 bases. This CDR3 region has 15 residues. V was clipped by 0 bases and J by 0 bases; unmatched bases: 3. The germline V gene has CDR1 SGDLS and CDR2 YYNGEE.

The chain is built from TRBV11-2 and TRBJ2-4, with TRBD1 matching 7 bases. V shed 4 bases and J 2 bases; nucleotides not matched to a gene: 14. Germline-derived CDR1 and CDR2 are SGHAT and FQNNGV. This CDR3 spans 18 amino acids. The CDR3 sequence is CASSSRTTTGWTKNIQYF. CDR3 nucleotide sequence: TGTGCCAGCAGCTCCCGAACAACGACAGGGTGGACCAAAAACATTCAGTACTTC.